The 28 T cell receptor beta chains in this list originate from one sample, sequenced in a study of T cell repertoires in aging, cancer and after chemotherapy. Peripheral blood genomic DNA, not sorted cells or RNA, was the template. TRB rearrangements spanning V, D and J were amplified using mixed TRB-A/B primers. TCRdb fed the multiplex PCR reads into MiXCR, producing one record per CDR3 protein. The profile shows 10,000 to 15,000 distinct CDR3 sequences, approximately 34% of them singletons. Material for sequencing was blood. These receptors all come from a human donor in good health. The donor label of this sample is uncertain.

A few counts support this clonotype. The CDR3 protein is CASSPGSSYEQYF. CDR3 sequence (DNA): TGTGCCAGCTCACCTGGGTCCTCCTACGAGCAGTACTTC. The chain has TRBV18 and TRBJ2-7; D uncertain. The CDR3 length is 13 residues. V lost 3 bases, J lost 0 bases, and 6 bases lay in between. In germline, CDR1 is KGHSH, CDR2 LQKENI.

The chain links TRBV5-5 to TRBJ2-5; weak D call: TRBD1 (5 bases). Germline values: CDR1 SGHKS, CDR2 YYEKEE (reference sequence). V gave up 4 bases and J gave up 1 base, with 8 bases separating them. The CDR3 extends over 13 amino acids. This CDR3 is CASSRQPQETQYF. The CDR3 DNA follows: TGTGCCAGCAGCCGACAGCCCCAAGAGACCCAGTACTTC.

This clonotype ranks as medium-sized. V usage is TRBV19 and J usage is TRBJ2-5, with TRBD1 matching over 8 bases. Per the germline V gene, CDR1 is LNHDA and CDR2 is SQIVND (reference sequence). This CDR3 is 13 amino acids long. Losses at the gene ends were 6 bases for V and 6 bases for J; bases not matched to a gene: 6. The chain's CDR3 is CASSLDRGQTQYF. CDR3 sequence (DNA): TGTGCCAGTAGCCTAGACAGGGGACAGACCCAGTACTTC.

This clonotype appeared a few times. The CDR3 nucleotides read TGTGCCAGCAGTTGGAATGAGCAGTTCTTC. As protein: CASSWNEQFF. The V gene is TRBV12-3 or TRBV12-4, the J gene TRBJ2-1; no reliable D call. The V gene lost 4 bases and the J gene lost 7 bases, with 2 bases spanning the gap. CDR3 size: 10 residues.

This clonotype was detected a few times. The genes are TRBV15 and TRBJ1-2, with unresolved D. In germline, CDR1 is LNHNV, CDR2 YYDKDF (reference sequence). The germline V and J ends were trimmed by 1 base and 0 bases, with 9 bases remaining between them. This CDR3 comprises 15 residues. CDR3 sequence: CATSRARSTNYGYTF. The CDR3 DNA is TGTGCCACCAGCAGAGCTCGTAGTACTAACTATGGCTACACCTTC.

Only a few counts were recorded for this clonotype. The genes are TRBV27 and TRBJ2-1; unclear D gene. The CDR3 has 16 amino acids. V was shortened by 0 bases and J by 8 bases, with 17 bases between the two germline ends. CDR1 is MNHEY, CDR2 SMNVEV, per germline (reference sequence). This CDR3 reads CASSLSGESRGHEQFF. CDR3 bases: TGTGCCAGCAGTTTATCAGGAGAGAGTAGAGGCCATGAGCAGTTCTTC.

This clonotype has more than one count but fewer than ten. The chain links TRBV18 to TRBJ2-2, with D unclear. V dropped 2 bases and J dropped 1 base, with 8 bases sitting between them. The CDR3 contains 15 residues. Per germline, CDR1 KGHSH and CDR2 LQKENI. CDR3 amino acids: CASSPGPMNTGELFF. In DNA form, the CDR3 reads TGTGCCAGCTCACCAGGCCCGATGAACACCGGGGAGCTGTTTTTT.

The chain employs TRBV27 and TRBJ2-7, with 9 positions matching TRBD1. The germline V gene has CDR1 MNHEY and CDR2 SMNVEV (reference sequence). With 2 bases clipped from V and 3 bases from J, the junction kept 11 bases outside the gene matches. This CDR3 spans 17 amino acids. DNA of the CDR3: TGTGCCAGCAGTTTACTACTCTCTTCGACAGGGGGCTACGAGCAGTACTTC. Translating gives CASSLLLSSTGGYEQYF.

This clonotype is termed medium-sized (0.01 to 0.1%). The chain is built from TRBV19 and TRBJ2-1; 7 bases are shared with TRBD1. Germline loops: CDR1 LNHDA, CDR2 SQIVND (reference sequence). This CDR3 comprises 15 residues. J was trimmed by 6 bases and V by 1 base; bases with no gene match: 6. The CDR3 sequence is CASSIGYRGANEQFF. DNA for the CDR3: TGTGCCAGTAGTATAGGTTACAGGGGAGCCAATGAGCAGTTCTTC.

About this clonotype: It is likely a read error, because the conserved phenylalanine at the end of the CDR3 is missing. The rearrangement links TRBV19 to TRBJ1-1; 8 nucleotides match TRBD1. The CDR3 is 14 amino acids. Unmatched junction bases numbered 4, after V lost 3 bases and J lost 4 bases. Looked up from germline, CDR1 is LNHDA and CDR2 is SQIVND (reference sequence). The CDR3 sequence: CASSIQGAFTEAFS. The CDR3 nucleotides are TGTGCCAGTAGTATTCAGGGGGCATTCACTGAAGCTTTCTCT.

This clonotype was observed a few times. The V and J genes are TRBV6-5 and TRBJ1-4; tentative D call: TRBD1 (5 bases). V was trimmed by 0 bases and J by 13 bases, leaving 15 bases between them. This CDR3 contains 14 residues. CDR1 and CDR2 (germline): MNHEY, SVGAGI. The CDR3 here is CASSYSSRATGLFF. The CDR3, as DNA: TGTGCCAGCAGTTACTCCTCCAGGGCAACTGGACTGTTTTTT.

The chain joins TRBV6-5 to TRBJ1-4, with TRBD1 as a possible D gene (5 bases). The germline gives CDR1 MNHEY, CDR2 SVGAGI. Trimming stripped 6 bases from V and 1 base from J, with 12 bases between. This CDR3 comprises 15 residues. CDR3 sequence: CASSQRDLTNEKLFF. The CDR3 coding sequence is TGTGCCAGCAGCCAACGGGACTTAACTAATGAAAAACTGTTTTTT.

The table lists this clonotype with a few counts. At one end the junction does not follow the germline gene, possibly because of a read error. The genes are TRBV13 and TRBJ2-2, with 7 bases identical to TRBD2. Germline CDR1 reads PRHDT; CDR2 reads FYEKMQ (reference sequence). The CDR3 is 18 residues long. CDR3 coding DNA: TGTGCCAGCAGCCTTAACCTACTACTAGCGACGAACACCAGGGAGCTGTTTTTT. Amino acids: CASSLNLLLATNTRELFF. Full variable domain (remainder filled in from reference TRBV13 and TRBJ2-2): AAGVIQSPRHLIKEKRETATLKCYPIPRHDTVYWYQQGPGQDPQFLISFYEKMQSDKGSIPDRFSAQQFSDYHSELNMSSLELGDSALYFCASSLNLLLATNTRELFFGEGSRLTVL.

This clonotype ranks as medium-sized. J is TRBJ2-1 and V is TRBV19, with D unresolved. The CDR3 runs 14 residues. The V end was cut by 3 bases, the J end by 7 bases, with 13 bases between. Germline V gene data show CDR1 as LNHDA and CDR2 as SQIVND (reference sequence). The CDR3 DNA reads TGTGCCAGTAGTATCTTCAGTAGGTCGAATGAGCAGTTCTTC. It is translated as CASSIFSRSNEQFF.

V is TRBV19 and J is TRBJ1-6, with TRBD1 identical over 8 bases. V shed 6 bases and J 0 bases; nucleotides not matched to a gene: 4. This CDR3 region has 16 residues. The germline V gene encodes CDR1 LNHDA and CDR2 SQIVND (reference sequence). CDR3 residues: CASRTGASSYNSPLHF. The CDR3, as DNA: TGTGCCAGTAGGACAGGGGCGAGCTCCTATAATTCACCCCTCCACTTT.

This clonotype was detected a few times. This rearrangement joins TRBV6-6 to TRBJ2-2; unclear D gene. This CDR3 has 13 amino acids. V was clipped by 2 bases and J by 5 bases, with 6 bases between them. Looked up from germline, CDR1 is MNHNY and CDR2 is SVGAGI (reference sequence). The chain's CDR3 is CASSYPQTGELFF. CDR3 sequence (DNA): TGTGCCAGCAGTTACCCCCAAACCGGGGAGCTGTTTTTT.

This clonotype was seen more than once but under ten times. This sequence joins TRBV27 and TRBJ2-1, with 8 bases that match TRBD2. The CDR3 is 15 amino acids. With V trimmed by 6 bases and J by 2 bases, 6 bases remained unmatched. Germline CDR1 and CDR2: MNHEY and SMNVEV (reference sequence). This CDR3 is CASSRVAGPYNEQFF. The CDR3 nucleotides read TGTGCCAGCAGCAGGGTAGCGGGACCCTACAATGAGCAGTTCTTC.

The chain recombines TRBV19 with TRBJ1-2, with a possible D match to TRBD1 (6 bases). V was pared by 3 bases and J by 1 base, with 15 bases between. CDR3 size: 16 residues. From germline, CDR1 is LNHDA and CDR2 SQIVND (reference sequence). CDR3 nucleotides: TGTGCCAGTAGTATCGAACAACTCAGGGGTAACTATGGCTACACCTTC. Its translation is CASSIEQLRGNYGYTF. Looking up the rest from reference TRBV19 and TRBJ1-2 gives the full variable domain: DGGITQSPKYLFRKEGQNVTLSCEQNLNHDAMYWYRQDPGQGLRLIYYSQIVNDFQKGDIAEGYSVSREKKESFPLTVTSAQKNPTAFYLCASSIEQLRGNYGYTFGSGTRLTVV.

The chain couples TRBV5-4 to TRBJ2-5, with 7 bases identical to TRBD1. There are 13 residues in the CDR3. The germline V gene has CDR1 SGHNT and CDR2 YYREEE (reference sequence). V shed 4 bases, J shed 5 bases, and the junction held 5 bases outside the gene matches. The DNA for the CDR3 is TGTGCCAGCAGCAGACAGGGCCCGGAGACCCAGTACTTC. Amino acids: CASSRQGPETQYF.

The rearrangement links TRBV15 to TRBJ2-1; 9 bases map to TRBD2. The CDR3 spans 17 residues. With V trimmed by 0 bases and J by 3 bases, 6 bases remained unmatched. Germline values: CDR1 LNHNV, CDR2 YYDKDF (reference sequence). The CDR3 bases are TGTGCCACCAGCAGAGATCGAGCGGGGGGCTACTACAATGAGCAGTTCTTC. Translated: CATSRDRAGGYYNEQFF.

The gene calls are TRBV19 and TRBJ2-5, with D possibly being TRBD1 or TRBD2 (6 bases each). V was clipped by 6 bases and J by 4 bases, with 24 bases between them. This CDR3 has 17 residues. CDR1 is LNHDA and CDR2 is SQIVND in the germline V gene (reference sequence). The chain's CDR3 is CASSPGAAARGAETQYF. The DNA for the CDR3 is TGTGCCAGTAGCCCCGGGGCAGCCGCGAGGGGGGCAGAGACCCAGTACTTC.

The chain combines TRBV7-6 with TRBJ2-3, with 10 bases aligning to TRBD2. Germline assignment: CDR1 SGHVS and CDR2 FNYEAQ. J was trimmed by 3 bases and V by 5 bases; bases with no gene match: 5. The CDR3 contains 15 residues. CDR3 DNA: TGTGCCAGCAGCGGGCTAGCGGGGGAGACAGATACGCAGTATTTT. It specifies CASSGLAGETDTQYF.

By sample share, this clonotype is medium-sized. The chain's CDR3 is CSVPAEVEQYF. CDR3 DNA sequence: TGCAGCGTCCCTGCCGAGGTCGAGCAGTACTTC. V usage is TRBV29-1 and J usage is TRBJ2-7; no clear D gene. Trimming shortened V by 6 bases and J by 6 bases, and 12 bases separated the two germline ends. The CDR3 totals 11 residues. The germline V gene encodes CDR1 SQVTM and CDR2 ANQGSEA.

The V call is TRBV27, the J call TRBJ2-2; D is unresolved. The V gene's germline CDR1 is MNHEY and CDR2 SMNVEV (reference sequence). The CDR3 extends over 12 amino acids. V was cut by 6 bases and J by 2 bases, with 4 bases left in between. The CDR3 DNA reads TGTGCCAGCAGCCGTAACACCGGGGAGCTGTTTTTT. This sequence encodes CASSRNTGELFF.

This clonotype was seen a handful of times. V usage is TRBV6-1 and J usage is TRBJ2-5, with TRBD2 identical over 7 bases. The germline CDR1 and CDR2 sequences are MNHNS and SASEGT. The junction had 10 bases not matched to a gene; V was cut back by 7 bases and J by 5 bases. This CDR3 contains 14 residues. The DNA for the CDR3 is TGTGCCAGCATAATAGCGGGTCTTAGGGAGACCCAGTACTTC. Protein product: CASIIAGLRETQYF.

Concerning this clonotype: The germline gene is not matched at one end of the junction; a read error may be the cause. This chain's CDR3 is CASGTGQGLIRF. Here the CDR3 DNA reads TGTGCCAGTGGTACCGGACAGGGTTTGATCAGATTT. This chain uses TRBV19 with TRBJ1-6; TRBD1 matches at 8 bases. The CDR3 contains 12 residues. CDR1 LNHDA and CDR2 SQIVND come from the germline V gene (reference sequence).

CDR3 amino acids: CASSLPSGRAGGELFF. CDR3 nucleotides: TGTGCCAGCAGCCTGCCTAGCGGGAGGGCAGGCGGGGAGCTGTTTTTT. The gene calls are TRBV7-9 and TRBJ2-2; 12 positions match TRBD2. The CDR3 is made up of 16 amino acids. Losses at the gene ends were 5 bases for V and 7 bases for J; bases not matched to a gene: 8. CDR1 SEHNR and CDR2 FQNEAQ come from the germline V gene (reference sequence).

V and J are TRBV7-6 and TRBJ2-2; TRBD1 or TRBD2 may be the D gene (7 bases each). Trimming removed 5 bases at V and 6 bases at J, with 16 bases between. This CDR3 spans 15 amino acids. The germline CDR1 and CDR2 sequences are SGHVS and FNYEAQ. The CDR3 nucleotides read TGTGCCAGCAGCCAGGGAGGGGGCGCGTCCGGGGAGCTGTTTTTT. Encoded protein: CASSQGGGASGELFF.